The text below deals with one TCR beta chain. Authors' data handling: Amplification of reference gene primers was used by the study to estimate nucleated cell counts. Using immunoSEQ multiplex PCR, the repertoire was profiled, and TCRdb retains in-frame clones only, with some absent. V and J calls and clone size are given by that table; D and trimming were obtained from the DNA. This table holds 60,000 to 65,000 clones, roughly four fifths found once. The data are from a study of blood T cell repertoires in COVID-19. Overall study: Whether acute or convalescent, the COVID-19 samples came from the United States, Italy and Spain. Sample material is recorded as cDNA or gDNA derived from T cells, B-cell-depleted T cells, or PBMCs.

In germline, CDR1 is MNHEY, CDR2 SVGAGI. V lost 6 bases to trimming and J lost 7 bases; unmatched junction nucleotides: 11. The CDR3 runs 15 residues. Sequenced sample: peripheral blood. This sequence originates from a man aged 60 to 69 with acute or convalescent COVID-19. The rearrangement joins TRBV6-5 to TRBJ2-7; 11 nucleotides align to TRBD1. The CDR3 bases are TGTGCCAGCAGCCGGAGTGGACAGGGGGCAGGAGAGCAGTACTTC. Translated: CASSRSGQGAGEQYF.